The 29 T cell receptor beta chains reported below all come from one sample, sequenced in a study of early T cells in non-severe SARS-CoV-2 infection. TCRdb re-called the 5' RACE reads with MiXCR, one entry per CDR3 protein. The sample carries tens of thousands of distinct CDR3 sequences, around 8.6% recorded once. The sample consisted of whole blood, taken at baseline. The source is an adult who was a healthcare worker with PCR-confirmed SARS-CoV-2 infection or an uninfected control (not recorded which).

In this sample, this clonotype turned up many times. The chain is built from TRBV18 and TRBJ1-4; D is perhaps TRBD1 (5 bases). The V and J ends lost 8 bases and 7 bases respectively, with 17 bases between them. This CDR3 is 14 amino acids long. CDR1 KGHSH and CDR2 LQKENI come from the germline V gene. The CDR3 DNA reads TGTGCCAGCGGAGGCCGGGACCTGGGTGAAAAACTGTTTTTT. Its protein product is CASGGRDLGEKLFF.

This clonotype was observed many times. The chain couples TRBV19 to TRBJ2-5, with 10 bases fitting TRBD2. V was clipped by 3 bases and J by 3 bases; unmatched bases: 7. In germline, CDR1 is LNHDA, CDR2 SQIVND (reference sequence). This CDR3 spans 16 amino acids. The CDR3 DNA follows: TGTGCCAGTAGTATTGCGGGTGGACTAGCGGAAGAGACCCAGTACTTC. The encoded protein is CASSIAGGLAEETQYF.

V gene TRBV6-6 combines with J gene TRBJ1-6, with D uncertain. The germline CDR1 and CDR2 sequences are MNHNY and SVGAGI (reference sequence). The CDR3 has 13 amino acids. V gave up 6 bases and J gave up 9 bases, with 12 bases separating them. The CDR3 loop is CASRQRQSSPLHF. CDR3 DNA: TGTGCCAGCAGGCAACGCCAGAGTTCACCCCTCCACTTT.

This clonotype was counted only a few times. The chain has TRBV12-3 or TRBV12-4 and TRBJ1-2, with no clear D. This CDR3 region has 14 residues. V dropped 6 bases and J dropped 1 base, with 12 bases sitting between them. DNA for the CDR3: TGTGCCAGCAGCTCCGACCGGAATAACTATGGCTACACCTTC. Translated, it gives CASSSDRNNYGYTF.

This clonotype occurred many times. The chain couples TRBV10-2 to TRBJ2-7; D may correspond to TRBD1 or TRBD2 (5 bases each). V was shortened by 6 bases and J by 1 base, with 13 bases between the two germline ends. The CDR3 spans 14 residues. Germline V gene lookup returns CDR1 WSHSY and CDR2 SAAADI. This chain's CDR3 is CASSGTVGSYEQYF. The CDR3 DNA follows: TGCGCCAGCAGCGGGACGGTGGGATCCTACGAGCAGTACTTC.

There are a few counts of this clonotype. The V gene is TRBV10-1, the J gene TRBJ2-2, with D unresolved. This CDR3 is 14 amino acids long. V was trimmed by 8 bases and J by 7 bases, leaving 17 bases between them. Germline CDR1 reads WNHNN; CDR2 reads SYGVQD (reference sequence). The CDR3 here is CASGPPGPGGELFF. The CDR3 nucleotides read TGCGCCAGCGGACCCCCGGGCCCAGGCGGGGAGCTGTTTTTT.

This clonotype was recorded at least ten times. The chain employs TRBV11-2 and TRBJ2-3, with D maybe TRBD2 (5 bases). Trimming took off 3 bases at V and 2 bases at J, with 9 bases between the two ends. Germline V gene data show CDR1 as SGHAT and CDR2 as FQNNGV. The length of the CDR3 is 14 residues. The CDR3 region is CASSFALATDTQYF. The CDR3 bases are TGTGCCAGCAGCTTCGCCCTAGCCACAGATACGCAGTATTTT.

In this sample, this clonotype turned up a few times. The chain links TRBV2 to TRBJ2-1, with a tentative D call TRBD2 (5 bases). The ends were cut back, 7 bases at V and 3 bases at J, with 13 bases in the middle. There are 14 residues in the CDR3. Per germline, CDR1 SNHLY and CDR2 FYNNEI. DNA for the CDR3: TGTGCCAGCACCGGAGGCACCCACTACAATGAGCAGTTCTTC. It yields the protein CASTGGTHYNEQFF. The entire variable domain, with the rest obtained from reference TRBV2 and TRBJ2-1, is as follows: EPEVTQTPSHQVTQMGQEVILRCVPISNHLYFYWYRQILGQKVEFLVSFYNNEISEKSEIFDDQFSVERPDGSNFTLKIRSTKLEDSAMYFCASTGGTHYNEQFFGPGTRLTVL.

This clonotype came up many times. This chain's CDR3 is CASSHSGREGRSKFF. The CDR3, as DNA: TGCGCCAGCAGCCACAGTGGGCGGGAGGGCCGGAGTAAGTTCTTC. The chain joins TRBV5-1 to TRBJ2-1; 9 bases are shared with TRBD2. The trim removed 4 bases at V and 14 bases at J, leaving 16 bases unmatched. The CDR3 extends over 15 amino acids. Germline V gives CDR1 SGHRS, CDR2 YFSETQ.

This clonotype was picked up many times. The rearrangement joins TRBV6-2 or TRBV6-3 to TRBJ2-2; TRBD2 might be the D (5 bases). Trimming took 3 bases from V and 2 from J, leaving 13 bases between them. The germline gives CDR1 MNHEY, CDR2 SVGEGT. This CDR3 has 16 amino acids. The CDR3 region has the DNA TGTGCCAGCAGTTATGTTTGGGGAGTTAACACCGGGGAGCTGTTTTTT. Encoded protein: CASSYVWGVNTGELFF.

A few counts support this clonotype. This chain's CDR3 is CASGSASTDTQYF. Here the CDR3 DNA reads TGTGCCAGCGGTAGCGCGAGCACAGATACGCAGTATTTT. The rearrangement joins TRBV2 to TRBJ2-3; maybe TRBD2 (5 bases). The CDR3 consists of 13 residues. V was pared by 8 bases and J by 0 bases, with 9 bases between. Germline CDR1 reads SNHLY; CDR2 reads FYNNEI. The whole variable domain, remainder taken from reference TRBV2 and TRBJ2-3, is EPEVTQTPSHQVTQMGQEVILRCVPISNHLYFYWYRQILGQKVEFLVSFYNNEISEKSEIFDDQFSVERPDGSNFTLKIRSTKLEDSAMYFCASGSASTDTQYFGPGTRLTVL.

This clonotype was seen only a few times. J is TRBJ2-3 and V is TRBV3-1; D not certain. V was clipped by 3 bases and J by 3 bases, with 4 bases between them. This CDR3 region has 12 residues. Germline V gene data show CDR1 as LGHDT and CDR2 as YNNKEL (reference sequence). CDR3 sequence: CASSHQTDTQYF. For the CDR3, the DNA is TGTGCCAGCAGCCACCAGACAGATACGCAGTATTTT.

The sample holds many counts of this clonotype. The rearrangement uses TRBV6-6 and TRBJ1-3; the D gene is possibly TRBD1 (5 bases). Germline lookup yields CDR1 MNHNY and CDR2 SVGAGI (reference sequence). Trimming took 10 bases from V and 6 from J, leaving 19 bases between them. The CDR3 loop spans 14 amino acids. CDR3 nucleotides: TGTGCCACTACTAAAGGGGTTAATGAAAACACCATATATTTT. Amino acid sequence: CATTKGVNENTIYF.

The rearrangement links TRBV5-4 to TRBJ2-7, with a possible D match to TRBD2 (6 bases). From germline, CDR1 is SGHNT and CDR2 YYREEE (reference sequence). This CDR3 comprises 15 residues. The V gene lost 4 bases and the J gene lost 3 bases, with 17 bases spanning the gap. CDR3: CASSPRGTVIYEQYF. The DNA for the CDR3 is TGTGCCAGCAGCCCACGCGGGACGGTAATCTACGAGCAGTACTTC. Supplemented by reference TRBV5-4 and TRBJ2-7, the full variable domain reads ETGVTQSPTHLIKTRGQQVTLRCSSQSGHNTVSWYQQALGQGPQFIFQYYREEENGRGNFPPRFSGLQFPNYSSELNVNALELDDSALYLCASSPRGTVIYEQYFGPGTRLTVT.

This clonotype has at least ten counts. This sequence joins TRBV29-1 and TRBJ2-5; 9 nucleotides agree with TRBD1. The CDR3 spans 16 residues. The ends lost 0 bases at V and 2 bases at J; junction bases unmatched: 7. Germline V gene lookup returns CDR1 SQVTM and CDR2 ANQGSEA. The CDR3 DNA follows: TGCAGCGTTGAAGAAGCCGGGACAGGGTTTCAAGAGACCCAGTACTTC. Its protein is CSVEEAGTGFQETQYF.

The J gene is TRBJ1-5, the V gene TRBV11-2, with D uncertain. Germline CDR1 is SGHAT and CDR2 is FQNNGV. The CDR3 sequence is 14 residues long. The V end lost 3 bases, the J end lost 4 bases, and 10 bases lay between the germline ends. Written as DNA, the CDR3 is TGTGCCAGCAGCTTTCCGGGGAGAAATCAGCCCCAGCATTTT. This sequence encodes CASSFPGRNQPQHF.

The rearrangement links TRBV13 to TRBJ2-2; 7 nucleotides line up with TRBD2. Losses at the gene ends were 4 bases for V and 5 bases for J; bases not matched to a gene: 7. Germline V gives CDR1 PRHDT, CDR2 FYEKMQ (reference sequence). This CDR3 region has 15 residues. This CDR3 reads CASSSAGRATGELFF. CDR3 nucleotides: TGTGCCAGCAGCTCAGCGGGACGGGCAACCGGGGAGCTGTTTTTT.

This clonotype was seen repeatedly, ten times or more. This sequence joins TRBV27 and TRBJ2-7, with D possibly TRBD2 on 6 matching bases. Germline lookup yields CDR1 MNHEY and CDR2 SMNVEV (reference sequence). The CDR3 is 13 residues long. V lost 8 bases and J lost 2, with 13 bases in between. The CDR3 here is CASASGPAYEQYF. For the CDR3, the DNA is TGTGCCAGCGCGAGCGGGCCCGCCTACGAGCAGTACTTC.

CDR3 nucleotide sequence: TGTGCCAGCACCCGAGGTACCTCCGTGGCGTCTTCACCCCTCCACTTT. Amino acid sequence: CASTRGTSVASSPLHF. J is TRBJ1-6 and V is TRBV6-1; D not certain. The germline V and J ends were trimmed by 7 bases and 9 bases, with 22 bases remaining between them. The length of the CDR3 is 16 residues. In germline, CDR1 is MNHNS, CDR2 SASEGT.

The sample holds a few counts of this clonotype. The CDR3: CASSRGGLAGSYEQYF. CDR3 sequence (DNA): TGTGCCAGCAGCCGAGGGGGGCTAGCGGGAAGTTACGAGCAGTACTTC. This chain connects TRBV3-2 to TRBJ2-7; TRBD2 is the table's D call, not checked against the DNA. TRBV3-2 is reported as a pseudogene. The CDR3 loop spans 16 amino acids.

The V gene is TRBV7-2, the J gene TRBJ1-6, with TRBD1 identical over 7 bases. Unmatched junction bases numbered 10, after V lost 3 bases and J lost 5 bases. The CDR3 contains 17 residues. Germline V gene sequence: CDR1 SGHTA, CDR2 FQGNSA. CDR3 protein: CASSLGGGGAHNSPLHF. CDR3 nucleotides: TGTGCCAGCAGCTTGGGAGGAGGGGGCGCCCATAATTCACCCCTCCACTTT.

The chain links TRBV20-1 to TRBJ1-4, with D possibly being TRBD1 (5 bases). V lost 2 bases, J lost 7 bases, and 17 bases lay in between. The V gene's germline CDR1 is DFQATT and CDR2 SNEGSKA (reference sequence). CDR3 length: 15 amino acids. The CDR3 coding sequence is TGCAGTGCTAGAAGGTCAGGGTATACAAGTGAAAAACTGTTTTTT. Its translation is CSARRSGYTSEKLFF.

This clonotype was seen at least ten times. The chain joins TRBV20-1 to TRBJ2-7; 9 positions match TRBD1. CDR3 length equals 13 residues. Germline V gives CDR1 DFQATT, CDR2 SNEGSKA (reference sequence). V lost 0 bases and J lost 3; bases outside the gene matches: 0. The CDR3 bases are TGCAGTGCTAGAGAGGGACAGGGCTACGAGCAGTACTTC. As protein: CSAREGQGYEQYF.

This clonotype has just a few counts. This chain uses TRBV5-1 with TRBJ2-1, with 13 bases aligning to TRBD2. CDR3 size: 16 residues. Germline-derived CDR1 and CDR2 are SGHRS and YFSETQ. The junction had 7 bases not matched to a gene; V was cut back by 4 bases and J by 6 bases. CDR3 DNA sequence: TGCGCCAGCAGCGACCTCGGGACTAGCGGGATCAATGAGCAGTTCTTC. Its protein product is CASSDLGTSGINEQFF.

This clonotype turned up a few times. The chain recombines TRBV19 with TRBJ2-6; perhaps TRBD2 as D (6 bases). Trimming removed 4 bases from V and 0 bases from J, with 13 bases in between. Germline V gives CDR1 LNHDA, CDR2 SQIVND (reference sequence). The CDR3 is 17 residues long. DNA for the CDR3: TGTGCCAGTAGTAGCCGGGACGGGAGCTCTGGGGCCAACGTCCTGACTTTC. This sequence encodes CASSSRDGSSGANVLTF.

The CDR3 DNA follows: TGTGCCAGCAGCCAAGGGACTAGCGTAACTGAGCAGTTCTTC. Translation: CASSQGTSVTEQFF. V usage is TRBV7-9 and J usage is TRBJ2-1, with TRBD2 identical over 10 bases. J was trimmed by 9 bases and V by 5 bases; bases with no gene match: 7. This CDR3 is built from 14 residues. CDR1 and CDR2 from the germline V gene are SEHNR and FQNEAQ (reference sequence).

This clonotype has ten or more counts. This chain links TRBV7-9 with TRBJ2-5; D is uncertain. Trimming stripped 1 base from V and 1 base from J, with 4 bases between. The length of the CDR3 is 13 residues. In germline, CDR1 is SEHNR, CDR2 FQNEAQ (reference sequence). CDR3 residues: CASSLGVQETQYF. CDR3 coding DNA: TGTGCCAGCAGCTTAGGCGTCCAAGAGACCCAGTACTTC.

This clonotype came up a few times. The chain has TRBV7-2 and TRBJ2-1, with D perhaps matching TRBD1 (6 bases). The CDR3 has 15 amino acids. The germline gives CDR1 SGHTA, CDR2 FQGNSA. V lost 5 bases and J lost 1, with 12 bases in between. CDR3 nucleotide sequence: TGTGCCAGCAGCCCCGGGACACTTTCCTACAATGAGCAGTTCTTC. This gives the protein CASSPGTLSYNEQFF.

This clonotype was detected a few times. V is TRBV5-6 and J is TRBJ2-1, with a weak D call TRBD2 (6 bases). CDR3 size: 14 residues. Germline V gene lookup returns CDR1 SGHDT and CDR2 YYEEEE. V dropped 1 base and J dropped 7 bases, with 12 bases sitting between them. CDR3 residues: CASSLYIGRNEQFF. CDR3 coding DNA: TGTGCCAGCAGCTTGTATATAGGGAGGAATGAGCAGTTCTTC.